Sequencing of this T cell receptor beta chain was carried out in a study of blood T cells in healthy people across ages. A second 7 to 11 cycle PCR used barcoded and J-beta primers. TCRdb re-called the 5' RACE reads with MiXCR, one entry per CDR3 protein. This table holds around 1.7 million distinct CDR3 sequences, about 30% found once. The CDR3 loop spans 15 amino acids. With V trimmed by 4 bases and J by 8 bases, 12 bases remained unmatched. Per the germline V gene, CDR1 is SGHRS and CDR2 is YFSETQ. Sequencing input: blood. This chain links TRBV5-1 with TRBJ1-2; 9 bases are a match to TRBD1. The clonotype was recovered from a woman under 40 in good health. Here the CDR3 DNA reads TGCGCCAGCAGCAAAGGCCGGGACAGGGTAGCCGGCTACACCTTC. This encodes CASSKGRDRVAGYTF.